This is a list of T cell receptor beta chains from one sample in a study of CD8 T cells in Susac syndrome. TCRdb redid the calling of the immunoSEQ multiplex PCR reads with MiXCR, one entry per CDR3 protein. In the table there are 120,000 or so distinct CDR3 sequences, about 94% of which are singletons. The sequenced material came from CD8+ T cells from PBMCs. The receptor source for this set is a human donor with Susac syndrome. Both conserved end residues are trimmed from each CDR3.

V gene: TRBV9; CDR3 protein: ASSRDSPPDEQY
V gene: TRBV7-9; CDR3 protein: ASRDLQGQAEAF
V gene: TRBV6-1; CDR3 protein: ASSAGWGTSYEQY
V gene: TRBV5-4; CDR3 protein: ASSGGQETQY
V gene: TRBV9; CDR3 protein: ASSDRDGLAGSYNEQF
V gene: TRBV19; CDR3 protein: ASNKDRVGNEQF
V gene: TRBV6-1; CDR3 protein: ASRQGRSTEAF
V gene: TRBV25-1; CDR3 protein: ASSKTTDTQY
V gene: TRBV29-1; CDR3 protein: SVGYMNTEAF
V gene: TRBV14; CDR3 protein: ASSQVLWSYEQY
V gene: TRBV7-3; CDR3 protein: ASSLTSGTNTEAF
V gene: TRBV4-1; CDR3 protein: ASSQVSSTIYEQY
V gene: TRBV2; CDR3 protein: ASIVLAEAF
V gene: TRBV9; CDR3 protein: ASSVGRSPSYGYT
V gene: TRBV2; CDR3 protein: ASSEGGGRYTDTQY
V gene: TRBV20-1; CDR3 protein: SAQILAGGVGETQY
V gene: TRBV20-1; CDR3 protein: SARAIRGPSYEQY
V gene: TRBV5-4; CDR3 protein: ASTGLAGESGELF
V gene: TRBV29-1; CDR3 protein: SVRAAGGQETQY
V gene: TRBV9; CDR3 protein: ASSVGLAGGNTDTQY
V gene: TRBV15; CDR3 protein: ATSPNIMSNQPQH
V gene: TRBV20-1; CDR3 protein: SASLGLGQPQH
V gene: TRBV2; CDR3 protein: ASSWDRPINEQY
V gene: TRBV5-1; CDR3 protein: ASSDRDRGGELF
V gene: TRBV5-4; CDR3 protein: ASSYDRNTGELF
V gene: TRBV5-6; CDR3 protein: ASSLAVAARV
V gene: TRBV7-9; CDR3 protein: ASSSRTIEQY
V gene: TRBV4-3; CDR3 protein: ASSPTLAGYGYT
V gene: TRBV20-1; CDR3 protein: SALPVRGGNTDTQY
V gene: TRBV20-1; CDR3 protein: SARDPKSPTRLNEQF
V gene: TRBV5-4; CDR3 protein: ASSFGTSGGAPF
V gene: TRBV20-1; CDR3 protein: SASPRAVIDEQY
V gene: TRBV19; CDR3 protein: ASTHGQGREQY
V gene: TRBV6-2/TRBV6-3; CDR3 protein: ASSPEPDYEQY
V gene: TRBV24-1; CDR3 protein: ATSDLQGSGELF
V gene: TRBV20-1; CDR3 protein: SARVRGHEQY
V gene: TRBV6-5; CDR3 protein: ASSYSPTNTGELF
V gene: TRBV27; CDR3 protein: ASSLDRDRGDNEQF
V gene: TRBV5-1; CDR3 protein: ASSFLAETNTGELF
V gene: TRBV3-1; CDR3 protein: ASSRIFETGVDEQF
V gene: TRBV3-1; CDR3 protein: ASSHGSVYEQY
V gene: TRBV15; CDR3 protein: ATRGVEGPGVYNEQF
V gene: TRBV7-9; CDR3 protein: ASSLAQGNYGYT
V gene: TRBV9; CDR3 protein: ASSAGGQGVGEQY
V gene: TRBV29-1; CDR3 protein: SVAPNTNYGYT
V gene: TRBV7-2; CDR3 protein: ASSRDRGRGYGYT
V gene: TRBV2; CDR3 protein: ASSGTGRMGQY
V gene: TRBV14; CDR3 protein: ASSLIEEINTEAF
V gene: TRBV20-1; CDR3 protein: SAGGQDTYNEQF
V gene: TRBV7-6; CDR3 protein: ASSSTSGGHEQY
V gene: TRBV13; CDR3 protein: ASSSWGDVTNYGYT
V gene: TRBV12-3/TRBV12-4; CDR3 protein: ASSFEH
V gene: TRBV5-1; CDR3 protein: ASSPGQGVREAF
V gene: TRBV12-5; CDR3 protein: ASGLVAQALSYEQY
V gene: TRBV11-2; CDR3 protein: ASSSVGGLDTQY